A single sample gave rise to the 12 T cell receptor beta chains below, sequenced in a study of tumor-infiltrating lymphocytes in glioblastoma multiforme. TCR beta libraries were built from RNA through three nested multiplex PCR rounds using modified ARM-PCR. TCRdb passed the multiplex PCR reads through MiXCR, listing each CDR3 protein once. Of about 11,000 distinct CDR3 sequences listed, about 65% were seen once; the top ten hold approximately 40%. The specimen sequenced was brain tumor tissue. Receptor source: a male donor with glioblastoma.

The table lists this clonotype with many counts. The genes are TRBV15 and TRBJ2-7; D not resolved. From germline, CDR1 is LNHNV and CDR2 YYDKDF (reference sequence). V gave up 0 bases and J gave up 1 base, with 16 bases separating them. The CDR3 has 17 amino acids. The chain's CDR3 is CATSRDRAKTPSYEQYF. The CDR3 nucleotides read TGTGCCACCAGCAGAGACCGAGCGAAGACGCCGTCCTACGAGCAGTACTTC.

In this sample, this clonotype turned up many times. The V gene is TRBV5-1, the J gene TRBJ2-7; 7 bases align to TRBD1. The CDR3 sequence is 13 residues long. The V and J ends lost 4 bases and 6 bases, in that order; junction bases with no gene match: 7. Germline lookup yields CDR1 SGHRS and CDR2 YFSETQ. CDR3 residues: CASSAQGNGEQYF. The CDR3 coding sequence is TGCGCCAGCAGCGCACAGGGGAACGGCGAGCAGTACTTC. The full variable domain, completed using reference TRBV5-1 and TRBJ2-7, is KAGVTQTPRYLIKTRGQQVTLSCSPISGHRSVSWYQQTPGQGLQFLFEYFSETQRNKGNFPGRFSGRQFSNSRSEMNVSTLELGDSALYLCASSAQGNGEQYFGPGTRLTVT.

The rearrangement uses TRBV11-2 and TRBJ2-7, with a weak D call TRBD2 (5 bases). V lost 6 bases, J lost 10 bases, and 25 bases lay in between. From germline, CDR1 is SGHAT and CDR2 FQNNGV. The CDR3 runs 15 residues. The CDR3 sequence: CASSGGVGRTYGQYF. CDR3 bases: TGTGCCAGCAGTGGAGGTGTGGGTCGGACCTACGGACAGTACTTC.

This clonotype is classed as hyperexpanded. The gene calls are TRBV20-1 and TRBJ2-1; D possibly corresponds to TRBD1 (5 bases). The V gene's germline CDR1 is DFQATT and CDR2 SNEGSKA (reference sequence). V shed 0 bases and J shed 8 bases, with 14 bases lying between them. The CDR3 is 14 amino acids. CDR3 sequence reads: CSARDEAGLYEQFF. The CDR3 nucleotides are TGCAGTGCTAGAGATGAGGCAGGGCTGTATGAGCAGTTCTTC.

This clonotype was recorded at least ten times. The CDR3 here is CSAPGTDNNSPLHF. CDR3 coding DNA: TGCAGTGCTCCCGGGACGGACAATAATTCACCCCTCCACTTT. V and J are TRBV20-1 and TRBJ1-6, with a possible D match to TRBD1 (5 bases). The CDR3 is 14 amino acids. CDR1 is DFQATT, CDR2 SNEGSKA, per germline (reference sequence). Trimming shortened V by 5 bases and J by 5 bases, and 13 bases separated the two germline ends.

As to this clonotype: This likely comes from a read error, as the CDR3 has no conserved phenylalanine or tryptophan at its end. No DNA is shown, since the ends of the CDR3 on it are uncertain; the CDR3 is the one TCRdb lists. The rearrangement uses TRBV11-2 and TRBJ1-2; the table names TRBD1, a call not compared with the DNA. The CDR3 extends over 13 residues, inclusive of both ends. Germline CDR1 and CDR2: SGHAT and FQNNGV. CDR3 protein: CASNIDRGSLLTL.

The gene calls are TRBV11-3 and TRBJ2-1; no clear D gene. The V end was cut by 1 base, the J end by 9 bases, with 10 bases between. From germline, CDR1 is SGHNT and CDR2 YENEEA. The CDR3 consists of 13 residues. CDR3 DNA sequence: TGTGCCAGCAGCTTAGGGGCTCTGGGTGAGCAGTTCTTC. It codes for CASSLGALGEQFF. Filled out from reference TRBV11-3 and TRBJ2-1, the complete variable domain reads EAGVVQSPRYKIIEKKQPVAFWCNPISGHNTLYWYLQNLGQGPELLIRYENEEAVDDSQLPKDRFSAERLKGVDSTLKIQPAELGDSAVYLCASSLGALGEQFFGPGTRLTVL.

Worth noting for this clonotype: At one boundary the junction diverges from the germline segment, which might be a read error. CDR3 sequence: CASSLTPGHSTDTLYF. As DNA, the CDR3 is TGCGCCAGCAGCTTAACCCCAGGGCATAGCACAGATACGCTGTATTTT. The V gene is TRBV11-1, the J gene TRBJ2-3, with D maybe TRBD1 (5 bases). The germline V gene has CDR1 SGHAT and CDR2 FQDESV (reference sequence). This CDR3 region has 16 residues. Full variable domain (remainder filled in from reference TRBV11-1 and TRBJ2-3): EAEVAQSPRYKITEKSQAVAFWCDPISGHATLYWYRQILGQGPELLVQFQDESVVDDSQLPKDRFSAERLKGVDSTLKIQPAELGDSAMYLCASSLTPGHSTDTLYFGPGTRLTVL.

At least ten counts were recorded for this clonotype. The chain joins TRBV11-2 to TRBJ1-2; D uncertain. Germline V gives CDR1 SGHAT, CDR2 FQNNGV. CDR3 size: 15 residues. The V gene lost 6 bases and the J gene lost 3 bases, with 17 bases spanning the gap. The CDR3 is CASSTVGRQHYGYTF. Here the CDR3 DNA reads TGTGCCAGCAGTACCGTTGGCAGACAACACTATGGCTACACCTTC.

The V and J genes are TRBV14 and TRBJ2-3; D might be TRBD1 (6 bases). Trimming left V 4 bases short and J 4 bases short, with 18 bases between. There are 16 residues in the CDR3. The germline CDR1 and CDR2 sequences are SGHDN and FVKESK. The DNA of the CDR3 is TGTGCCAGCAGCCGAGGGACCGGGACATCTTCAGATACGCAGTATTTT. This encodes CASSRGTGTSSDTQYF. The full variable domain, rest sourced from reference TRBV14 and TRBJ2-3, is EAGVTQFPSHSVIEKGQTVTLRCDPISGHDNLYWYRRVMGKEIKFLLHFVKESKQDESGMPNNRFLAERTGGTYSTLKVQPAELEDSGVYFCASSRGTGTSSDTQYFGPGTRLTVL.

This clonotype was observed a single time. This sequence joins TRBV11-3 and TRBJ2-1; D call uncertain. The tail of the sequence fits TRBJ2-5 better, so the J call may be wrong. Per germline, CDR1 SGHNT and CDR2 YENEEA. The CDR3 has 15 residues. The CDR3 nucleotides read TGTGCCAGCAGCTTACTACCACTAACGCAAGAGACCCAGTACTTC. It yields the protein CASSLLPLTQETQYF.

By share, this clonotype counts as large. This chain links TRBV6-2 or TRBV6-3 with TRBJ2-7, with D possibly TRBD2 on 5 matching bases. Germline V gene sequence: CDR1 MNHEY, CDR2 SVGEGT. The CDR3 has 13 amino acids. Trimming took off 5 bases at V and 6 bases at J, with 14 bases between the two ends. Here the CDR3 reads CASSHGKLGEQYF. CDR3 bases: TGTGCCAGCAGTCACGGGAAACTGGGCGAGCAGTACTTC.